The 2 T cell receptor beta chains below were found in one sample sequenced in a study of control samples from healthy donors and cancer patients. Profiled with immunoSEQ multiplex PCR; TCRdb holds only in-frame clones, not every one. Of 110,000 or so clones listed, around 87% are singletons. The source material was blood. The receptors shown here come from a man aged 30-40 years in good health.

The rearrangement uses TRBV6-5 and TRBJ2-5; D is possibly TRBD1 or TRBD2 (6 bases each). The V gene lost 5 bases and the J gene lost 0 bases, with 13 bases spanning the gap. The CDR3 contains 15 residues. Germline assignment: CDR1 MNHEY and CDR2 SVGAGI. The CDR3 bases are TGTGCCAGCAGTCCAAGAGGGGGGAACCAAGAGACCCAGTACTTC. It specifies CASSPRGGNQETQYF.

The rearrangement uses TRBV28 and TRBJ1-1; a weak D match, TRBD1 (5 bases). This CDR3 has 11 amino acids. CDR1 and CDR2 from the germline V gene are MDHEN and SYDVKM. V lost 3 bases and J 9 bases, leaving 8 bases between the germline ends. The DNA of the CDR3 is TGTGCCAGCAGTTTGAGACAGAAAGCTTTCTTT. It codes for CASSLRQKAFF.